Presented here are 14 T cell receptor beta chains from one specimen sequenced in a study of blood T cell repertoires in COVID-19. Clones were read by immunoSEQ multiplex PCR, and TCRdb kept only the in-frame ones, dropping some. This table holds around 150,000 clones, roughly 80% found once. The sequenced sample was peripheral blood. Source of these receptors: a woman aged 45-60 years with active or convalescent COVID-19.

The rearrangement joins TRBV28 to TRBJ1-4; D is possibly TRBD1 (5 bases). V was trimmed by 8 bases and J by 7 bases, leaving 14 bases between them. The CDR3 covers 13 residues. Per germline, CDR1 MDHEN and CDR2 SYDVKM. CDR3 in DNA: TGTGCCAGCGGGGCGGGCGGGGTTGAAAAACTGTTTTTT. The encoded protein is CASGAGGVEKLFF. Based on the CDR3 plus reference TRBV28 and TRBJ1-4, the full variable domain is DVKVTQSSRYLVKRTGEKVFLECVQDMDHENMFWYRQDPGLGLRLIYFSYDVKMKEKGDIPEGYSVSREKKERFSLILESASTNQTSMYLCASGAGGVEKLFFGSGTQLSVL.

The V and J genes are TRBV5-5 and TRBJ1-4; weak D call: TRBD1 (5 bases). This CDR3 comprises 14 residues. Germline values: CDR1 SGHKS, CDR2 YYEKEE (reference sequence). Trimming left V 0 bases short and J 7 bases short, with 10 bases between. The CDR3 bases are TGTGCCAGCAGCTTGGCTGGGGGGGGTGAAAAACTGTTTTTT. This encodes CASSLAGGGEKLFF.

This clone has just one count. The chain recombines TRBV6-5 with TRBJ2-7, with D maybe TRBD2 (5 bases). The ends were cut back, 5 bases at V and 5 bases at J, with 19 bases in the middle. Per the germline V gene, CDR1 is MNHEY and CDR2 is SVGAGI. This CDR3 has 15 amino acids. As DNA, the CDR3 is TGTGCCAGCAGTAACGTAGCGAGTCCCAGCCACGAGCAGTACTTC. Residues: CASSNVASPSHEQYF.

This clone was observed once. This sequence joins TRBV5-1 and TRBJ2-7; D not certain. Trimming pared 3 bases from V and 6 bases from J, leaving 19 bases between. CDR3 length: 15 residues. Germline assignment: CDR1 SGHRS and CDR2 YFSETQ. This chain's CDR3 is CASSSSNPVDSEQYF. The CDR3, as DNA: TGCGCCAGCAGCTCCAGTAACCCTGTCGACTCCGAGCAGTACTTC.

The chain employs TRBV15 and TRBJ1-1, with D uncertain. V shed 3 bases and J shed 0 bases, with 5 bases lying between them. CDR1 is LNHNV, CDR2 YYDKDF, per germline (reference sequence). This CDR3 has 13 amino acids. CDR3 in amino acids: CATSSSVNTEAFF. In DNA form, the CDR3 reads TGTGCCACCAGCAGCTCGGTGAACACTGAAGCTTTCTTT.

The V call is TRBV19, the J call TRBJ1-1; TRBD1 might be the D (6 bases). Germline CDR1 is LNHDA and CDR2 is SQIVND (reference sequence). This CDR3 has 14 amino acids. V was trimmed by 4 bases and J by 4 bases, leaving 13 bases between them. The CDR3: CASSSLGGLTEAFF. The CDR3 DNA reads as TGTGCCAGTAGTAGCCTCGGGGGGCTCACTGAAGCTTTCTTT.

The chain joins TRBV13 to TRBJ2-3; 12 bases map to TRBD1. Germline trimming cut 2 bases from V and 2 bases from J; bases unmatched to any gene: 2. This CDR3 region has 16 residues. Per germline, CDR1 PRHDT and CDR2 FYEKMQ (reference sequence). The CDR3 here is CASSLWGQGATDTQYF. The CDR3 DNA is TGTGCCAGCAGCTTATGGGGACAGGGGGCCACAGATACGCAGTATTTT.

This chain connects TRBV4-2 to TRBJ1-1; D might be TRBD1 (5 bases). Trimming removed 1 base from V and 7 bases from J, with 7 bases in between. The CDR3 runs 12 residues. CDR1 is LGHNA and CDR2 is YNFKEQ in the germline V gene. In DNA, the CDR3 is TGTGCCAGCAGCCAAGTGCAGGGTGAAGCTTTCTTT. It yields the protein CASSQVQGEAFF.

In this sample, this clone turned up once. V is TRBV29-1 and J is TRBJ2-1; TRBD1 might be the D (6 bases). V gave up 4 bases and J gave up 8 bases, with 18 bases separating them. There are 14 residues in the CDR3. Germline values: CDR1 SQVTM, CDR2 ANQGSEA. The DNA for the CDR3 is TGCAGCGTTGGATACAGGGCGGATTGGGATGAGCAGTTCTTC. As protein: CSVGYRADWDEQFF.

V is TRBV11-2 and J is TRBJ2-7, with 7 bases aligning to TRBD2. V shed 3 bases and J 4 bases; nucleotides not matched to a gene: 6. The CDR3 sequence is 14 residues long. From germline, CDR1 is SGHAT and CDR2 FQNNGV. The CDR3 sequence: CASSLGEGLYEQYF. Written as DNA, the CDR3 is TGTGCCAGCAGCTTGGGGGAGGGCCTATACGAGCAGTACTTC.

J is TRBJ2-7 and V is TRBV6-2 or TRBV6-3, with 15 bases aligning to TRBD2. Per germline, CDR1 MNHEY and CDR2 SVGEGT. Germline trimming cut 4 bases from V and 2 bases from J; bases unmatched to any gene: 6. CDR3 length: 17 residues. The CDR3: CASSSGLAGGYTYEQYF. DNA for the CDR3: TGTGCCAGCAGTTCCGGACTAGCGGGAGGGTATACCTACGAGCAGTACTTC.

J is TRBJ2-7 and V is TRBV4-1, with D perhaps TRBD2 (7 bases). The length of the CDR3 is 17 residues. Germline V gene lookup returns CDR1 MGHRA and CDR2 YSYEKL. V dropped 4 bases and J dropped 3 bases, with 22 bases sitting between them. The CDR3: CASSLGSIRGADYEQYF. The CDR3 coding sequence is TGCGCCAGCAGCCTAGGCAGCATCCGGGGGGCCGACTACGAGCAGTACTTC.

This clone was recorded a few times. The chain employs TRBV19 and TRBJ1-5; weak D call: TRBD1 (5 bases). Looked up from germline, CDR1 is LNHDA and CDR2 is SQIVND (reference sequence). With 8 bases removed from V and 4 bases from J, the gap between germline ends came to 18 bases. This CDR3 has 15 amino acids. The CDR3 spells CASHRGDGGNQPQHF. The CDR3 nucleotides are TGTGCCAGTCACAGAGGGGACGGAGGGAATCAGCCCCAGCATTTT.

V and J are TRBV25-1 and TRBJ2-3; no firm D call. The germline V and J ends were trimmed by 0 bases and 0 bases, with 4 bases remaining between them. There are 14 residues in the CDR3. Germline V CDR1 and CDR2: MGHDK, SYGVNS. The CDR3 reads CASSEYRSTDTQYF. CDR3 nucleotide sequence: TGTGCCAGCAGTGAATATCGGAGCACAGATACGCAGTATTTT.